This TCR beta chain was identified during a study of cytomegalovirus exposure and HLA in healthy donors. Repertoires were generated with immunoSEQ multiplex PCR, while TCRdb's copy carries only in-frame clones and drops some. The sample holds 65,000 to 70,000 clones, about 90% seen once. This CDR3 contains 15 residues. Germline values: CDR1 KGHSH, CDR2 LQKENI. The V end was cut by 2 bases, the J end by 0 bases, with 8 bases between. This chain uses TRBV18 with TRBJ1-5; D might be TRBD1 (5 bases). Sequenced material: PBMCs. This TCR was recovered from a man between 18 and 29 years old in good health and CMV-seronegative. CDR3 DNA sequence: TGTGCCAGCTCACCAGGGGGGGATAGCAATCAGCCCCAGCATTTT. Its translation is CASSPGGDSNQPQHF.